Listed here are 10 T cell receptor beta chains from one sample, sequenced in a study of blood T cell repertoires in COVID-19. Sequenced by immunoSEQ multiplex PCR; TCRdb stores in-frame clones only, minus some. In the table there are about 140,000 clones, just under 90% of which are singletons. The sample taken for sequencing was peripheral blood. These receptor sequences come from a woman between 40 and 50 years old with acute or convalescent COVID-19.

The DNA for the CDR3 is TGCGCCAGCAGCCTGGTGGGAGGGGTGGTAGAGACCCAGTACTTC. It yields the protein CASSLVGGVVETQYF. The chain carries TRBV5-1 and TRBJ2-5; 7 bases fit TRBD2. The CDR3 contains 15 residues. V trimming: 4 bases; J trimming: 4 bases; junction bases outside the gene matches: 10. Germline CDR1 reads SGHRS; CDR2 reads YFSETQ. Supplemented by reference TRBV5-1 and TRBJ2-5, the full variable domain reads KAGVTQTPRYLIKTRGQQVTLSCSPISGHRSVSWYQQTPGQGLQFLFEYFSETQRNKGNFPGRFSGRQFSNSRSEMNVSTLELGDSALYLCASSLVGGVVETQYFGPGTRLLVL.

This rearrangement joins TRBV7-2 to TRBJ2-7; TRBD1 matches 9 bases. Per germline, CDR1 SGHTA and CDR2 FQGNSA. This CDR3 contains 14 residues. V shed 1 base and J 10 bases; nucleotides not matched to a gene: 8. In nucleotides, the CDR3 is TGTGCCAGCAGCTTAGGGACAGGGGTTCAGGGACAGTACTTC. It yields the protein CASSLGTGVQGQYF.

The J gene is TRBJ1-3, the V gene TRBV5-6; 12 bases fit TRBD1. Losses at the gene ends were 0 bases for V and 7 bases for J; bases not matched to a gene: 8. This CDR3 contains 17 residues. From germline, CDR1 is SGHDT and CDR2 YYEEEE. CDR3 DNA sequence: TGTGCCAGCAGCTTGGATGGGACAGGGGGCTCGGGGAACACCATATATTTT. Translation gives CASSLDGTGGSGNTIYF.

V and J are TRBV24-1 and TRBJ2-7, with D maybe TRBD1 (6 bases). The V end was cut by 7 bases, the J end by 4 bases, with 19 bases between. The CDR3 runs to 15 residues. Germline V CDR1 and CDR2: KGHDR, SFDVKD. The CDR3 bases are TGTGCCACCAGCAATACCGGGACACCTGTTTACGAGCAGTACTTC. Its translation is CATSNTGTPVYEQYF.

The rearrangement links TRBV6-2 or TRBV6-3 to TRBJ1-5, with 8 bases that match TRBD1. Trimming took 4 bases from V and 9 from J; bases not matched to a gene: 5. Germline V gives CDR1 MNHEY, CDR2 SVGEGT. This CDR3 has 13 residues. The CDR3 is CASSSGGLGPQHF. Written as DNA, the CDR3 is TGTGCCAGCAGTTCAGGGGGCCTAGGGCCCCAGCATTTT.

V is TRBV7-9 and J is TRBJ1-1, with 8 bases lining up with TRBD1. The CDR3 loop spans 14 amino acids. Looked up from germline, CDR1 is SEHNR and CDR2 is FQNEAQ (reference sequence). The V and J ends lost 3 bases and 4 bases, in that order; junction bases with no gene match: 4. The CDR3 bases are TGTGCCAGCAGCTTTCGAACAGGGGGCACTGAAGCTTTCTTT. Protein: CASSFRTGGTEAFF.

The chain carries TRBV29-1 and TRBJ2-1; 10 nucleotides match TRBD1. The CDR3 length is 13 residues. Germline CDR1 is SQVTM and CDR2 is ANQGSEA. The J segment lost 6 bases and the V segment lost 6 bases, leaving 5 bases of the junction unmatched. The CDR3 DNA sequence: TGCAGCGTACCGGGACAGGGGTTCAATGAGCAGTTCTTC. Protein: CSVPGQGFNEQFF.

This clone was counted between two and nine times. The chain carries TRBV18 and TRBJ1-2; D is unresolved. Germline CDR1 KGHSH, CDR2 LQKENI. The CDR3 covers 12 residues. Trimming removed 6 bases from V and 4 bases from J, with 9 bases in between. DNA of the CDR3: TGTGCCAGCTCCGAGGGTAGCTATGGCTACACCTTC. Translating gives CASSEGSYGYTF.

The V call is TRBV18, the J call TRBJ2-2; a weak D match, TRBD2 (6 bases). Deletions cut 3 bases from V and 6 bases from J, with 17 bases between. This CDR3 region has 16 residues. The germline V gene has CDR1 KGHSH and CDR2 LQKENI. CDR3 residues: CASSPRSTAGSGELFF. In DNA, the CDR3 is TGTGCCAGCTCACCGAGAAGTACCGCGGGATCCGGGGAGCTGTTTTTT.

V gene TRBV5-1 combines with J gene TRBJ2-1; 9 nucleotides align to TRBD2. CDR1 SGHRS and CDR2 YFSETQ come from the germline V gene. The CDR3 is 13 residues long. With 7 bases clipped from V and 7 bases from J, the junction kept 6 bases outside the gene matches. CDR3 sequence reads: CASFSGSVNEQFF. The CDR3 DNA reads as TGCGCCAGCTTTAGCGGGAGCGTAAATGAGCAGTTCTTC.